This T cell receptor beta chain comes out of a study of cytomegalovirus exposure and HLA in healthy donors. On this clone: Its matching antigen is unknown.

The CDR3 consists of 12 residues. Regarding the study as a whole: With DRB1 most and HLA-C fewest, TCR association rates differed between HLA loci in a later analysis. A previous analysis found most TCR beta V segments productive roughly 87% or roughly 30% of the time. Among TCR sequences, most were rare, though some public TCRs appeared in many donors. Association with HLA alleles at 0.05 false discovery rate was found for around 15,000 TCR beta sequences in a later analysis.

13 Jbeta primers and 60 Vbeta primers were used for the PCR. Here immunoSEQ multiplex PCR was the method, and the copy in TCRdb shows in-frame clones only, minus some. The sample holds about 160,000 clones, roughly 84% seen once. The V call is TRBV1, the J call TRBJ1-2. TRBV1 is shown as a pseudogene. The clonotype comes from a man between 18 and 35 years old in good health and CMV-seropositive. Material: PBMCs. CDR3 loop: CTSSPEPRGYTF. The CDR3 nucleotides are TGCACCAGCAGCCCCGAGCCGCGCGGCTACACCTTC.